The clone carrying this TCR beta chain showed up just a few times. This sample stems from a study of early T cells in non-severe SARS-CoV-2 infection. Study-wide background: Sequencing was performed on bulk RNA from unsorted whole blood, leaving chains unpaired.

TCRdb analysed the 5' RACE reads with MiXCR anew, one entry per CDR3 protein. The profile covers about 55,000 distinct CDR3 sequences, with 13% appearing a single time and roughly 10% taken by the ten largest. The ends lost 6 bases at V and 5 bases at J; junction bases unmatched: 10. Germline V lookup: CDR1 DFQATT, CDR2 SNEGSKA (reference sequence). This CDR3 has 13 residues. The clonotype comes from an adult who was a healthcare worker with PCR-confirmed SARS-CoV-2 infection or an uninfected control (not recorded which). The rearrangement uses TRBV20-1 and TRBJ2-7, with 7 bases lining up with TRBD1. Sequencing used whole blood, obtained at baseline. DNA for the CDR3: TGCAGTGCCCAAAAGACAGGGTTCCACGAGCAGTACTTC. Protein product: CSAQKTGFHEQYF.